This T cell receptor (beta chain) is from a study of cytomegalovirus exposure and HLA in healthy donors. From germline, CDR1 is SQVTM and CDR2 ANQGSEA. The CDR3 contains 14 residues. J gave up 6 bases and V 4 bases, and 8 bases lay outside the gene matches. 60 Vbeta and 13 Jbeta primers were used in PCR. Profiled with immunoSEQ multiplex PCR; TCRdb holds only in-frame clones, not every one. The sample consists of roughly 120,000 clones, approximately 84% of them appearing once. The receptor was derived from a man aged 35 to 55 in good health and CMV-seronegative. Specimen: PBMCs. The chain combines TRBV29-1 with TRBJ2-7; TRBD1 matches 11 bases. Written as DNA, the CDR3 is TGCAGCGTTGTTGGATGGACAGGGGGCGGCGAGCAGTACTTC. Its protein product is CSVVGWTGGGEQYF.